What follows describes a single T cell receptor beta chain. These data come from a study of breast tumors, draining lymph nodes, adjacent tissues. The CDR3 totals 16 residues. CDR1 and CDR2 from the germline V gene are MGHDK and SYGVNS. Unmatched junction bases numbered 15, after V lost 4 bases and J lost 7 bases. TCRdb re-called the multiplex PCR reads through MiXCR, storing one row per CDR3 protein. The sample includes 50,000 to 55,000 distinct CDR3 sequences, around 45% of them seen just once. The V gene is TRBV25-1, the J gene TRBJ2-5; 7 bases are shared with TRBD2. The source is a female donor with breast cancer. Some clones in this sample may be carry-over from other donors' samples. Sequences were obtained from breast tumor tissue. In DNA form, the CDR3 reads TGTGCCAGCAGTGCCAAAGAGGGGAGGGTTGAGGTGACCCAGTACTTC. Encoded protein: CASSAKEGRVEVTQYF. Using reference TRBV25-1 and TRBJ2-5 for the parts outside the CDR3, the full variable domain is EADIYQTPRYLVIGTGKKITLECSQTMGHDKMYWYQQDPGMELHLIHYSYGVNSTEKGDLSSESTVSRIRTEHFPLTLESARPSHTSQYLCASSAKEGRVEVTQYFGPGTRLLVL.